This T cell receptor (beta chain) was captured in a study of PD-1 blockade in classical Hodgkin lymphoma. Study context: With a 2-week interval, patients received intravenous nivolumab at 3 mg/kg.

Libraries were prepared by immunoSEQ multiplex PCR; TCRdb keeps only in-frame clonotypes and omits some of them. The table has around 50,000 clones, roughly 90% seen once. V lost 2 bases to trimming and J lost 4 bases, with 19 bases between them. Germline CDR1 is SGHVS and CDR2 is FNYEAQ. The CDR3 length is 17 residues. The patients all showed relapse after autologous stem cell transplantation, while their brentuximab vedotin exposure varied. Sequencing used peripheral blood mononuclear cells (PBMCs), obtained before the second cycle of nivolumab. The gene calls are TRBV7-6 and TRBJ2-3; D possibly matches TRBD1 or TRBD2 (5 bases each). The sequence derives from a human donor with classical Hodgkin lymphoma. For the CDR3, the DNA is TGTGCCAGCAGCTTATGGGACCGCAGGACGGGACCAGATACGCAGTATTTT. Translation gives CASSLWDRRTGPDTQYF.